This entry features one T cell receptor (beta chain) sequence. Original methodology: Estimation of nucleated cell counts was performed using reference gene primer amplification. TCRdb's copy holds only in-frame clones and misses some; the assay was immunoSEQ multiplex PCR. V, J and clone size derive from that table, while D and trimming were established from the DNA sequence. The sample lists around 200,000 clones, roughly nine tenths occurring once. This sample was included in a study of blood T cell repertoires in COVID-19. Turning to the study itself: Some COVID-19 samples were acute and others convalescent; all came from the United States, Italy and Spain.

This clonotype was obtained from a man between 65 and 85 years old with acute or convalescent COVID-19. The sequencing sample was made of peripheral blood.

The CDR3 DNA follows: TGTGCCAGCAGTTCAGGACAGGGTGGCCCTTTGAATCAGCCCCAGCATTTT. It encodes CASSSGQGGPLNQPQHF. The chain carries TRBV27 and TRBJ1-5; 8 nucleotides align to TRBD1. From germline, CDR1 is MNHEY and CDR2 SMNVEV (reference sequence). The CDR3 length is 17 residues. V gave up 4 bases and J gave up 4 bases; unmatched junction bases: 12.